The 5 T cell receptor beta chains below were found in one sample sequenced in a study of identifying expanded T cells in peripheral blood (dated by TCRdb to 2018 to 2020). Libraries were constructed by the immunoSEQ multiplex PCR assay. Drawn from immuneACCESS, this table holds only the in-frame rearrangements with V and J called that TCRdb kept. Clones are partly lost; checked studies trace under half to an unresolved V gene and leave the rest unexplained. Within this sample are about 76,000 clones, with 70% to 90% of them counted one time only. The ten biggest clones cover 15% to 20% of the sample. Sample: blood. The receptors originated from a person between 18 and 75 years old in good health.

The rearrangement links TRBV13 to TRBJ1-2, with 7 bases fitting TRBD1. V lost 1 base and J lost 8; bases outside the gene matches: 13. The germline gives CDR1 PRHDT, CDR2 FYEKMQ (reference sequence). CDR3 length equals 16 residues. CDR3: CASSLEVVKGAQGYTF. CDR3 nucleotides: TGTGCCAGCAGCTTAGAGGTAGTTAAGGGGGCGCAGGGCTACACCTTC.

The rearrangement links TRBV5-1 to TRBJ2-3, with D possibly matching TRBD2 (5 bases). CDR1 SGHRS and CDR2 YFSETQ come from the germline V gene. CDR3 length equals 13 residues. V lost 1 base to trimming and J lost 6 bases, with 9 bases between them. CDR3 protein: CASSLPSGDTQYF. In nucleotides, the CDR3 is TGCGCCAGCAGCTTGCCCTCGGGGGATACGCAGTATTTT.

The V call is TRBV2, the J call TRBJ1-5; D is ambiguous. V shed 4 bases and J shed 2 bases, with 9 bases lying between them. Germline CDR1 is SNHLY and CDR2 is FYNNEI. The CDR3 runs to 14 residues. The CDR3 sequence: CASSVLEGNQPQHF. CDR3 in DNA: TGTGCCAGCAGTGTCCTGGAGGGCAATCAGCCCCAGCATTTT.

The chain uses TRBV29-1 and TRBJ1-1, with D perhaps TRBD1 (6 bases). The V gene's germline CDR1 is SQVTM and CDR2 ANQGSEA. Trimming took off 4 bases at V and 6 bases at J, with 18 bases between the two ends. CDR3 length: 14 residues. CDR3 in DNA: TGCAGCGTTGGACCGACAGGAGTTCAGGCTGAAGCTTTCTTT. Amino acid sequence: CSVGPTGVQAEAFF. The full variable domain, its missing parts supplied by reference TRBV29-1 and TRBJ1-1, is SAVISQKPSRDICQRGTSLTIQCQVDSQVTMMFWYRQQPGQSLTLIATANQGSEATYESGFVIDKFPISRPNLTFSTLTVSNMSPEDSSIYLCSVGPTGVQAEAFFGQGTRLTVV.

For the CDR3, the DNA is TGTGCCAGCAGTGGCGGACAGGGTTACGAGCAGTACTTC. Its translation is CASSGGQGYEQYF. This chain connects TRBV2 to TRBJ2-7, with TRBD1 matching over 8 bases. Germline V lookup: CDR1 SNHLY, CDR2 FYNNEI. This CDR3 has 13 residues. V lost 4 bases to trimming and J lost 4 bases; unmatched junction nucleotides: 3.